This TCR beta chain was documented in a study of PD-1 blockade in classical Hodgkin lymphoma. Study as a whole: The patients were dosed with nivolumab 3 mg/kg, infused intravenously every 2 weeks.

The study's findings and limits: Complete responders had baseline diversity similar to newly diagnosed patients. Unlike CD8+ TCR diversity, which did not rise significantly by C4D1, CD4+ TCR diversity did. Still unresolved is the cause of the repertoire differences, which may be disease activity or prior therapy.

Specified time point: cycle 4 day 1 (C4D1), after six to seven weeks of nivolumab. Following autologous stem cell transplantation, relapse occurred in every patient, and exposure to brentuximab vedotin varied. Thawed PBMCs underwent magnetic negative selection to obtain purified CD8+ T cells. Trimming took 4 bases from V and 5 from J, leaving 22 bases between them. Germline CDR1 reads SGHRS; CDR2 reads YFSETQ. This CDR3 region has 16 residues. As for this clone: What it binds is unknown.

The data were produced by immunoSEQ multiplex PCR, yet TCRdb's version contains in-frame clones alone and is incomplete. The profile shows some 15,000 clones, about 89% of them singletons. The chain has TRBV5-1 and TRBJ2-7; D call uncertain. The sequence came from a human donor with classical Hodgkin lymphoma. Sequencing was performed on CD8+ T cells from blood, taken before the fourth cycle of nivolumab. CDR3 sequence reads: CASSELLGAGRDEQYF. The CDR3 DNA reads TGCGCCAGCAGCGAATTACTTGGCGCCGGAAGGGACGAGCAGTACTTC.